This T cell receptor beta chain derives from a study of blood T cells in healthy people across ages. The second PCR ran about 6 to 11 cycles with a sample-barcoded 5' primer and J-beta primers. TCRdb re-analysed the 5' RACE reads in MiXCR, keeping a single row per CDR3 protein. The data show around 1,000,000 distinct CDR3 sequences, around 27% seen once. These data were likewise used in another study, on T cells of mothers and their children.

Material for sequencing was blood. The sequence was collected from a girl aged 2-10 years in good health.

The CDR3 here is CSASWNRAYNEQFF. The CDR3, as DNA: TGCAGTGCTAGTTGGAACAGGGCCTACAATGAGCAGTTCTTC. V and J are TRBV20-1 and TRBJ2-1, with D possibly TRBD1 on 6 matching bases. The CDR3 is 14 amino acids. CDR1 is DFQATT, CDR2 SNEGSKA, per germline (reference sequence). The ends were cut back, 3 bases at V and 2 bases at J, with 11 bases in the middle.